The 16 T cell receptor beta chains below were found in one sample sequenced in a study of cytotoxic CD8 clonotypes in ibrutinib-treated CLL. Using immunoSEQ multiplex PCR, the repertoire was profiled, and TCRdb retains in-frame clones only, with some absent. This table has 150,000 to 200,000 clones, approximately 80% appearing once. Source: PBMCs, taken after 24 months of ibrutinib treatment. Every receptor here comes from a human donor with chronic lymphocytic leukemia.

The chain combines TRBV30 with TRBJ2-3, with D perhaps matching TRBD2 (5 bases). CDR1 is GTSNPN, CDR2 SVGIG, per germline (reference sequence). The CDR3 has 14 amino acids. Trimming cost V 3 bases and J 0 bases, with 10 bases left between them. The CDR3 DNA is TGTGCCTGGAGGGAGGAGACTAGCACAGATACGCAGTATTTT. Its protein product is CAWREETSTDTQYF.

This clone was counted a few times. The rearrangement links TRBV9 to TRBJ2-1; TRBD2 agrees at 8 bases. The CDR3 has 14 amino acids. CDR1 is SGDLS, CDR2 YYNGEE, per germline. J lost 12 bases, V lost 0 bases, and 8 bases had no gene match. The CDR3 reads CASSVGSGRLWQFF. CDR3 nucleotide sequence: TGTGCCAGCAGCGTAGGGAGCGGGAGATTGTGGCAGTTCTTC. Complete variable domain (other parts from reference TRBV9 and TRBJ2-1): DSGVTQTPKHLITATGQRVTLRCSPRSGDLSVYWYQQSLDQGLQFLIQYYNGEERAKGNILERFSAQQFPDLHSELNLSSLELGDSALYFCASSVGSGRLWQFFGPGTRLTVL.

The chain links TRBV21-1 to TRBJ1-1; the table's D call of TRBD1 was not tested on the DNA. TRBV21-1 is shown as a pseudogene. The CDR3 contains 15 residues. CDR3 residues: CASSKVDRLNTEAFF. CDR3 nucleotides: TGTGCCAGCAGCAAAGTCGACAGACTGAACACTGAAGCTTTCTTT.

This chain uses TRBV30 with TRBJ1-2, with a possible D match to TRBD1 (6 bases). The CDR3 totals 15 residues. Per the germline V gene, CDR1 is GTSNPN and CDR2 is SVGIG (reference sequence). V lost 4 bases and J 5 bases, leaving 20 bases between the germline ends. The CDR3 sequence: CAWNTQSPGTYGYTF. CDR3 in DNA: TGTGCCTGGAATACGCAATCACCAGGGACATATGGCTACACCTTC.

This chain joins TRBV6-1 and TRBJ2-4; tentatively, D is TRBD2 (5 bases). The germline V gene encodes CDR1 MNHNS and CDR2 SASEGT. Trimming took 1 base from V and 0 from J, leaving 16 bases between them. This CDR3 comprises 18 residues. The CDR3 nucleotides are TGTGCCAGCAGTGAAGAGAGGGCGAATCCACTAGCCAAAAACATTCAGTACTTC. Translated, it gives CASSEERANPLAKNIQYF.

The chain employs TRBV18 and TRBJ1-2; 7 bases line up with TRBD1. V was clipped by 1 base and J by 8 bases; unmatched bases: 13. There are 16 residues in the CDR3. Germline-derived CDR1 and CDR2 are KGHSH and LQKENI. As DNA, the CDR3 is TGTGCCAGCTCACCACTGTCACAGGGGTTGTCAGTCGGCTACACCTTC. As protein: CASSPLSQGLSVGYTF. The full variable domain, rest sourced from reference TRBV18 and TRBJ1-2, is NAGVMQNPRHLVRRRGQEARLRCSPMKGHSHVYWYRQLPEEGLKFMVYLQKENIIDESGMPKERFSAEFPKEGPSILRIQQVVRGDSAAYFCASSPLSQGLSVGYTFGSGTRLTVV.

This sequence joins TRBV5-1 and TRBJ1-5; a possible D gene is TRBD1 (5 bases). CDR3 length: 14 residues. V was pared by 3 bases and J by 0 bases, with 7 bases between. From germline, CDR1 is SGHRS and CDR2 YFSETQ. The CDR3 loop reads CASSSGGSNQPQHF. The CDR3 nucleotides read TGCGCCAGCAGCTCCGGGGGTAGCAATCAGCCCCAGCATTTT. The whole variable domain, remainder taken from reference TRBV5-1 and TRBJ1-5, is KAGVTQTPRYLIKTRGQQVTLSCSPISGHRSVSWYQQTPGQGLQFLFEYFSETQRNKGNFPGRFSGRQFSNSRSEMNVSTLELGDSALYLCASSSGGSNQPQHFGDGTRLSIL.

On this clone itself: At one of its ends the junction is not consistent with the germline gene, which may arise from a read error. The chain couples TRBV27 to TRBJ1-1; 11 nucleotides match TRBD1. This CDR3 is 15 amino acids long. CDR1 MNHEY and CDR2 SMNVEV come from the germline V gene (reference sequence). CDR3 region: CATSPRDRGNPEAFF. In DNA form, the CDR3 reads TGTGCCACCTCCCCCCGGGACAGGGGGAACCCTGAAGCTTTCTTT.

This clone was recorded a few times. The chain carries TRBV2 and TRBJ1-6, with unresolved D. Trimming pared 8 bases from V and 7 bases from J, leaving 9 bases between. CDR3 length: 12 amino acids. CDR1 and CDR2 from the germline V gene are SNHLY and FYNNEI. The CDR3 nucleotides read TGTGCCAGCCGCCAGGCGAATTCACCCCTCCACTTT. Protein product: CASRQANSPLHF. The full variable domain, with the rest looked up from reference TRBV2 and TRBJ1-6, is EPEVTQTPSHQVTQMGQEVILRCVPISNHLYFYWYRQILGQKVEFLVSFYNNEISEKSEIFDDQFSVERPDGSNFTLKIRSTKLEDSAMYFCASRQANSPLHFGNGTRLTVT.

CDR3 nucleotide sequence: TGTGCCAGCAGTTCCCCGACCGCAAACTATGGCTACACCTTC. Encoded protein: CASSSPTANYGYTF. The gene calls are TRBV6-5 and TRBJ1-2; D is uncertain. Germline-derived CDR1 and CDR2 are MNHEY and SVGAGI. V was shortened by 4 bases and J by 2 bases, with 11 bases between the two germline ends. The length of the CDR3 is 14 residues.

The chain uses TRBV7-2 and TRBJ2-4; D is ambiguous. This CDR3 has 14 residues. Trimming cost V 2 bases and J 1 base, with 6 bases left between them. The germline V gene encodes CDR1 SGHTA and CDR2 FQGNSA. The chain's CDR3 is CASSLRAAKNIQYF. DNA for the CDR3: TGTGCCAGCAGCTTAAGGGCGGCCAAAAACATTCAGTACTTC. Full variable domain (missing parts from reference TRBV7-2 and TRBJ2-4): GAGVSQSPSNKVTEKGKDVELRCDPISGHTALYWYRQSLGQGLEFLIYFQGNSAPDKSGLPSDRFSAERTGGSVSTLTIQRTQQEDSAVYLCASSLRAAKNIQYFGAGTRLSVL.

V usage is TRBV7-2 and J usage is TRBJ1-3; a weak D match, TRBD1 (6 bases). Looked up from germline, CDR1 is SGHTA and CDR2 is FQGNSA. V lost 3 bases and J 4 bases, leaving 13 bases between the germline ends. The CDR3 extends over 15 amino acids. Here the CDR3 reads CASSLTQGYGNTIYF. Written as DNA, the CDR3 is TGTGCCAGCAGCTTGACACAGGGCTACGGAAACACCATATATTTT.

The gene calls are TRBV7-2 and TRBJ2-1; D is uncertain. The CDR3 has 14 amino acids. Trimming pared 5 bases from V and 5 bases from J, leaving 13 bases between. From germline, CDR1 is SGHTA and CDR2 FQGNSA. The CDR3, as DNA: TGTGCCAGCAGCCCAACAAGATTGAACAATGAGCAGTTCTTC. Residues: CASSPTRLNNEQFF.

This clone was seen only once. This chain links TRBV7-8 with TRBJ2-5; TRBD1 aligns across 9 bases. With 4 bases clipped from V and 5 bases from J, the junction kept 2 bases outside the gene matches. The CDR3 extends over 13 amino acids. Germline CDR1 and CDR2: SGHVS and FQNEAQ. This chain's CDR3 is CASSYRGLETQYF. For the CDR3, the DNA is TGTGCCAGCAGCTACAGGGGGCTGGAGACCCAGTACTTC.

The V call is TRBV5-1, the J call TRBJ1-2; D is perhaps TRBD1 (5 bases). CDR3 length: 14 amino acids. The V end was cut by 3 bases, the J end by 4 bases, with 13 bases between. Germline CDR1 SGHRS, CDR2 YFSETQ. CDR3 sequence: CASSWARGSYGYTF. CDR3 in DNA: TGCGCCAGCAGCTGGGCCCGGGGGAGCTATGGCTACACCTTC.

J is TRBJ2-7 and V is TRBV7-2; D unresolved. This CDR3 has 13 residues. Per germline, CDR1 SGHTA and CDR2 FQGNSA. Trimming shortened V by 2 bases and J by 1 base, and 6 bases separated the two germline ends. The CDR3 spells CASSLTISYEQYF. The CDR3 DNA reads TGTGCCAGCAGCTTAACGATTTCCTACGAGCAGTACTTC.